This entry is about one T cell receptor beta chain. Its binding antigen is unknown. Base qualities are not recorded, but no much larger clone differs from it by a single base. Ficoll-Paque density gradient centrifugation was the method used to isolate PBMCs. The CDR3, cysteine through phenylalanine, is 16 amino acids long. The CDR3 DNA has 48 bases and is translated from base 1. V gives up 0 bases and J gives up 2 bases, and the segment between their germline ends measures 11 bases. CDR1 and CDR2, per the germline V gene, are SGDLS and YYNGEE. The record originates from a study of T-cell memory formation after mild COVID-19 (dated by TCRdb to about 2021). Broadly, across the study: Most TCR sequence clusters were specific to one of the two donors. In a couple of donors, T-cell clones that expanded and contracted after mild COVID-19 were followed by sequencing TCRalpha and TCRbeta repertoires longitudinally. Two young, previously healthy adult volunteers made up the cohort, one male and one female.

Sequencer: Illumina NovaSeq 6000. Using 5'RACE with constant-segment primers, TCRalpha and TCRbeta cDNA libraries were constructed, with sample barcodes and unique molecular identifiers added in the process. RNA was extracted from every sample with Trizol reagent. The libraries were amplified in two PCR steps, and the second step added a second sample barcode and Illumina TruSeq adapters. Sequencing of libraries was performed on an Illumina NovaSeq with 2 x 150 bp paired-end reads. In the original analysis: With migec v1.2.7, reads were demultiplexed and then collapsed into UMI-guided consensus sequences. With mixcr v2.1.11, UMI consensuses were aligned to TRA and TRB V and J templates and assembled into clonotypes. Expanded or contracted clonotypes were those called significant by both edgeR and NoisET, with noise models trained on biological replicates. edgeR calls used a false discovery rate-adjusted p below 0.01 and a log2 fold-change threshold of 1. As an exploratory analysis of dynamics, max-normalized trajectories of the 1000 most abundant clonotypes were examined by PCA with hierarchical clustering. Separately sequenced CD4+ and CD8+ repertoires were used to assign a CD4 or CD8 phenotype to each responding clone. In-frame beta chains were kept once TCRdb had trimmed the public reads at Q25 with fastp and called clones with MiXCR. Rows are combined by CDR3 protein, so each entry shows the most common genes and DNA. In this record, the V and J calls reflect TCRdb's handling and not the investigators' own analysis. For this sample there are 350,000 to 400,000 distinct CDR3 sequences; over 13% appear just once. The ten largest make up about 22% of the sample.

The study at large found these results: Some responding clones were found in pre-infection memory, which suggests that pre-existing cross-reactive memory T cells took part in the SARS-CoV-2 response. The second-wave clones that peaked on day 37 were not confirmed to be SARS-CoV-2 specific. Balanced CD4/CD8 phenotypes were observed for clones contracting from day 15 to 85, whereas a bias towards CD4+ was observed for a second wave of clones expanding from day 15 to 37. The study included only two mild cases, and larger cohorts that include severe cases with pre-infection samples were judged to be necessary. Contracting CD4+ clones were located mainly in the CM and EM memory subsets, whereas CD8+ clones were found to be enriched in EMRA.

This TCR was sampled from a man aged 18 to 30 who had mild COVID-19 (a few samples of this study predate the infection). The sample titles of this study are shuffled in the database, so cell type and time point are left out; the donor was told from shared clones. The specimen sequenced was PBMCs or a T cell subset sorted from them (not recorded which). The rearrangement joined TRBV9 to TRBJ2-2; the D gene cannot be resolved reliably. CDR3 loop: CASSVDPTVNTGELFF. The DNA is TGTGCCAGCAGCGTAGACCCGACTGTAAACACCGGGGAGCTGTTTTTT.